This T cell receptor (beta chain) was profiled in a study of blood T cell repertoires in COVID-19. At the level of the study: Italy, Spain and the United States were the sources of the convalescent and acute COVID-19 samples.

CDR1 is SGHNT, CDR2 YYREEE, per germline (reference sequence). Unmatched junction bases numbered 4, after V lost 3 bases and J lost 2 bases. The CDR3 is 14 residues long. In the authors' workflow: Quantification of nucleated cells was approximated via reference gene primer amplification. Measured with immunoSEQ multiplex PCR; TCRdb has only the in-frame clones, and not every one. The DNA gave D and trimming, while V, J and clone size come from that table. The data hold 200,000 to 300,000 clones, with roughly 88% observed a single time. Participants' reported clinical history set cohort assignment. This clone has just one count.

Specimen: PBMCs or T cells enriched from blood (not recorded which). The sequence came from a middle-aged woman with acute COVID-19. The genes are TRBV5-4 and TRBJ2-5; TRBD1 matches at 7 bases. The CDR3 loop is CASSSGQLQETQYF. The CDR3, as DNA: TGTGCCAGCAGCTCGGGACAGCTTCAAGAGACCCAGTACTTC.